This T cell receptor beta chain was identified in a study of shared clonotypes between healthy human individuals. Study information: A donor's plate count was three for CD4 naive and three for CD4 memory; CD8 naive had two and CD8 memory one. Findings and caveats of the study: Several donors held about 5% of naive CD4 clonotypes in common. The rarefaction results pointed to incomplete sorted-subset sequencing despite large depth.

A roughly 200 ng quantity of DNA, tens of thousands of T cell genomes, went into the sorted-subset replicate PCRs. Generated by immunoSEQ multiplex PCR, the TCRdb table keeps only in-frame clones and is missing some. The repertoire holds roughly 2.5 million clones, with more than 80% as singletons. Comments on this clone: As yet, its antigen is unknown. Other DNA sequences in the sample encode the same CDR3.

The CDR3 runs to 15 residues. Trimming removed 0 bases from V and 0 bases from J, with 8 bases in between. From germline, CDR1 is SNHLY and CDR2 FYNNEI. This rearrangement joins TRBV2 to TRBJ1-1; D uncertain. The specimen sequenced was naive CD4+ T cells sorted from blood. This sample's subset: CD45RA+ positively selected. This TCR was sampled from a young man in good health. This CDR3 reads CASSEAATLNTEAFF. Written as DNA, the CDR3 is TGTGCCAGCAGTGAAGCTGCCACTTTGAACACTGAAGCTTTCTTT.